Included here is one T cell receptor (beta chain) sequence, with context. This entry belongs to a study of cytomegalovirus exposure and HLA in healthy donors. With 60 Vbeta and 13 Jbeta primers, the PCR was carried out. Some clones are missing from TCRdb's copy, which holds only in-frame ones; the method was immunoSEQ multiplex PCR. With about 83,000 clones in the sample, the ten largest clones hold 3.5% to 4.5%. V gave up 1 base and J gave up 5 bases, with 12 bases separating them. The CDR3 has 15 residues. The germline V gene encodes CDR1 SEHNR and CDR2 FQNEAQ (reference sequence). Source material: PBMCs. This clonotype was sampled from a man between 18 and 29 years old in good health and CMV-seropositive. The chain is built from TRBV7-9 and TRBJ2-1; tentative D call: TRBD2 (5 bases). CDR3 protein: CASSLVEGWDNEQFF. CDR3 DNA: TGTGCCAGCAGCTTAGTCGAGGGATGGGACAATGAGCAGTTCTTC.